This TCR beta chain stems from a study of blood T cell repertoires in COVID-19. TCRdb's table, derived via immunoSEQ multiplex PCR, lists solely in-frame clones and lacks some. The profile shows under 200,000 clones, around nine tenths of them singletons. The TCR comes from a man aged 60-69 years with COVID-19, enrolled during active disease. What was sequenced was peripheral blood.

Written as DNA, the CDR3 is TGTGCCATCAGTGGGGACAGGCGCGGCTACACCTTC. Its translation is CAISGDRRGYTF. V gene TRBV10-3 combines with J gene TRBJ1-2; 8 nucleotides line up with TRBD1. Germline loops: CDR1 ENHRY, CDR2 SYGVKD. There are 12 residues in the CDR3. Losses at the gene ends were 4 bases for V and 8 bases for J; bases not matched to a gene: 3.